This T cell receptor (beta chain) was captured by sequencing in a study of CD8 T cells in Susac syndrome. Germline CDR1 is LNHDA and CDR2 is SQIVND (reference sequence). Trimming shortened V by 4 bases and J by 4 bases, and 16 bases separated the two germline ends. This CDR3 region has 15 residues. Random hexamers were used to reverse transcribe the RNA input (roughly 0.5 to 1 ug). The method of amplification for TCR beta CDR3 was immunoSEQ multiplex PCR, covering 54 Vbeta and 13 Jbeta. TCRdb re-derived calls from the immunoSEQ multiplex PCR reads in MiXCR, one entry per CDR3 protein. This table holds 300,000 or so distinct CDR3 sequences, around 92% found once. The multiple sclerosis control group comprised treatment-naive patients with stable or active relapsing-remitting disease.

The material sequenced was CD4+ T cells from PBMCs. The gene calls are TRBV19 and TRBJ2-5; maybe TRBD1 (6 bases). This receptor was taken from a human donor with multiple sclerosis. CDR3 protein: CASSTRLTGGETQYF. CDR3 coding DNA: TGTGCCAGTAGTACCAGACTGACAGGTGGAGAGACCCAGTACTTC.